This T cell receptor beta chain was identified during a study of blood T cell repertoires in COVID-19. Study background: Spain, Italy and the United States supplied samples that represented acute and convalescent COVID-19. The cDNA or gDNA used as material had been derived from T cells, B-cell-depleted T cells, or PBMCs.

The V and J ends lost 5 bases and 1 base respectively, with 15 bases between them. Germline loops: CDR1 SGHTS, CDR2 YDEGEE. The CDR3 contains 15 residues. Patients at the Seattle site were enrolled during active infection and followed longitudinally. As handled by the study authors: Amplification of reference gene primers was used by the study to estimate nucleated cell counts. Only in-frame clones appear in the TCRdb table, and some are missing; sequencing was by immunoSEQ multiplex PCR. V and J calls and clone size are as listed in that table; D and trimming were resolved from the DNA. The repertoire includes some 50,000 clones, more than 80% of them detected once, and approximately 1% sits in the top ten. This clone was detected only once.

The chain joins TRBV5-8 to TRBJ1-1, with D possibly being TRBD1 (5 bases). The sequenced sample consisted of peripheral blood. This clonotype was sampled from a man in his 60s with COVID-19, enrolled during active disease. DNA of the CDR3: TGTGCCAGCAGACCCCTACAGGTTACGAACACTGAAGCTTTCTTT. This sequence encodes CASRPLQVTNTEAFF. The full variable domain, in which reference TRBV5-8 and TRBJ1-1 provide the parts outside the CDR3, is EAGVTQSPTHLIKTRGQQATLRCSPISGHTSVYWYQQALGLGLQFLLWYDEGEERNRGNFPPRFSGRQFPNYSSELNVNALELEDSALYLCASRPLQVTNTEAFFGQGTRLTVV.